This section outlines one TCR beta chain sequence together with its context. An end of the junction does not agree with germline; a read error may underlie this. There are 15 residues in the CDR3. Per the germline V gene, CDR1 is SGHTA and CDR2 is FQGNSA. The record originates from a study of cytomegalovirus exposure and HLA in healthy donors. 13 Jbeta primers and 60 Vbeta primers were used for the PCR. TCRdb's copy holds only in-frame clones and misses some; the assay was immunoSEQ multiplex PCR. The data contain 90,000 to 120,000 clones, approximately 74% of them singletons. The receptor comes from a woman in her thirties or forties in good health and CMV-seropositive. Source material: PBMCs. The chain joins TRBV7-2 to TRBJ1-2; D may be TRBD1 (6 bases). CDR3 DNA sequence: TGTGCCAGCAGTCTCGAATTAGTGGGGGCACGGGGCTGCACCTTC. Its protein product is CASSLELVGARGCTF.